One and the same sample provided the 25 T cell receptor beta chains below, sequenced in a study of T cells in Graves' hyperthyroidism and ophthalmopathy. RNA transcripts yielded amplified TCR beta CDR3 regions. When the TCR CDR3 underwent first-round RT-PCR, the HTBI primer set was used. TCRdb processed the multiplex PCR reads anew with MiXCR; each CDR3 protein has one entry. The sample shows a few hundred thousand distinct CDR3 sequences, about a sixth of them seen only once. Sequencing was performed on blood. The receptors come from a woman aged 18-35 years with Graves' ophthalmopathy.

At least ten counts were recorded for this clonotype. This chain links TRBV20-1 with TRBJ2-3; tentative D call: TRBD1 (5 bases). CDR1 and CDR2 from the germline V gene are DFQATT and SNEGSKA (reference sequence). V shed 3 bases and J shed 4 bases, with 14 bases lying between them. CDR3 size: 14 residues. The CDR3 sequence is CSASSRERADTQYF. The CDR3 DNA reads TGCAGTGCTAGTTCCAGGGAAAGGGCAGATACGCAGTATTTT.

This chain's CDR3 is CSVRGAYEQYF. The CDR3 nucleotides are TGCAGCGTTAGGGGGGCCTACGAGCAGTACTTC. This chain links TRBV29-1 with TRBJ2-7; D is tentatively TRBD1 or TRBD2 (6 bases each). This CDR3 region has 11 residues. Trimming took 5 bases from V and 2 from J, leaving 7 bases between them. Germline-derived CDR1 and CDR2 are SQVTM and ANQGSEA.

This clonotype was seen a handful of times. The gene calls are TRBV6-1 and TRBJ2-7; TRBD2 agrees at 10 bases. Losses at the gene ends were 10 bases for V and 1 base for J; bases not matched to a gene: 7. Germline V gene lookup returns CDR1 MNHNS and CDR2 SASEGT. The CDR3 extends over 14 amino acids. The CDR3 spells CATLAGAPSYEQYF. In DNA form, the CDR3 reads TGTGCCACCCTAGCGGGAGCCCCGTCCTACGAGCAGTACTTC.

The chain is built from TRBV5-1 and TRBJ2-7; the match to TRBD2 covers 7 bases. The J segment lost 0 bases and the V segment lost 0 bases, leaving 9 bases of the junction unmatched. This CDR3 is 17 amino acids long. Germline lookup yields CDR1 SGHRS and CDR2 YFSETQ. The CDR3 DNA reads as TGCGCCAGCAGCTTGGATAGACTAGCCGCTATCTCCTACGAGCAGTACTTC. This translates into CASSLDRLAAISYEQYF.

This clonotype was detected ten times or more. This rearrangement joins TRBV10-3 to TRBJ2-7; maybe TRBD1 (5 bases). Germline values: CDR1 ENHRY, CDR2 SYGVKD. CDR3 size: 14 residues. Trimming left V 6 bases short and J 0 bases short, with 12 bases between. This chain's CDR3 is CAIRTAGPSYEQYF. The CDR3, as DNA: TGTGCCATCAGGACGGCAGGGCCCTCCTACGAGCAGTACTTC.

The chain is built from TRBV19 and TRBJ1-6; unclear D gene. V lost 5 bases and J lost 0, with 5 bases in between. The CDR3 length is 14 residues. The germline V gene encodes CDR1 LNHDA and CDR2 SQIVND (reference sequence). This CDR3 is CASSFRSYNSPLHF. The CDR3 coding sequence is TGTGCCAGTAGTTTCCGCTCCTATAATTCACCCCTCCACTTT.

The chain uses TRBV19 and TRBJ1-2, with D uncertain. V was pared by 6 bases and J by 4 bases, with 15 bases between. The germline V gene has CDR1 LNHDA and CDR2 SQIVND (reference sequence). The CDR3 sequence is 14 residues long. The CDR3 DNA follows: TGTGCCAGTAGGACCCCAGGCGTTCCCTATGGCTACACCTTC. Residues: CASRTPGVPYGYTF.

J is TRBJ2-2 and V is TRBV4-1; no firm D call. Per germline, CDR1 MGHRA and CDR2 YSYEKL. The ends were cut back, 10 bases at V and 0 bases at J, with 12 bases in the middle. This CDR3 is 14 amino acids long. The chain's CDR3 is CATQWMSNTGELFF. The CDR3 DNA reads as TGCGCCACTCAATGGATGTCGAACACCGGGGAGCTGTTTTTT.

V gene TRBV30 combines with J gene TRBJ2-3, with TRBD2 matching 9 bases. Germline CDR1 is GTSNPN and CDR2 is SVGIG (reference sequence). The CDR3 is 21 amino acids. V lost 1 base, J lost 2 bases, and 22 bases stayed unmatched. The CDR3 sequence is CAWSGLSGSLRGSHPTDTQYF. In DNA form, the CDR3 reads TGTGCCTGGAGTGGGCTTAGCGGGAGCTTGAGGGGGTCCCATCCCACAGATACGCAGTATTTT.

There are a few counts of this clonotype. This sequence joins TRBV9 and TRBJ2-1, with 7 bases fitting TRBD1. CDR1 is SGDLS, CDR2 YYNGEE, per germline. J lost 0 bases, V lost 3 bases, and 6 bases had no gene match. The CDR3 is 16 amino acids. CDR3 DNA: TGTGCCAGCAGCGCTCTAGGGGACAGCTCCTACAATGAGCAGTTCTTC. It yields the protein CASSALGDSSYNEQFF.

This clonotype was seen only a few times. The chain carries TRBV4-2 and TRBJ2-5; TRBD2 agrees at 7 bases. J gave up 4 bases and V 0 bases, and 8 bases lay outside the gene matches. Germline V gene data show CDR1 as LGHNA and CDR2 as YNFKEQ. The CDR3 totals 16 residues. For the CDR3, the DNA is TGTGCCAGCAGCCAAGATTGGGACCCGGGGGGAGAGACCCAGTACTTC. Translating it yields CASSQDWDPGGETQYF.

CDR3 in DNA: TGTGCCAGCAAAACGACTAGCGGGAGTGGGGAGACCCAGTACTTC. It encodes CASKTTSGSGETQYF. The rearrangement joins TRBV11-2 to TRBJ2-5; the match to TRBD2 covers 12 bases. The CDR3 runs 15 residues. Germline V gene data show CDR1 as SGHAT and CDR2 as FQNNGV. With V trimmed by 7 bases and J by 5 bases, 8 bases remained unmatched. The full variable domain, rest sourced from reference TRBV11-2 and TRBJ2-5, is EAGVAQSPRYKIIEKRQSVAFWCNPISGHATLYWYQQILGQGPKLLIQFQNNGVVDDSQLPKDRFSAERLKGVDSTLKIQPAKLEDSAVYLCASKTTSGSGETQYFGPGTRLLVL.

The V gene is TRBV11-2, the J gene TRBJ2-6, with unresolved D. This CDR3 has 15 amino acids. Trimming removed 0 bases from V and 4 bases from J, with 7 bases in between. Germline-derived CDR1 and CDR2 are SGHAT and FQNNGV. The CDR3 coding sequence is TGTGCCAGCAGCTTAGAGGCAGCGGGGGCCAACGTCCTGACTTTC. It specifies CASSLEAAGANVLTF. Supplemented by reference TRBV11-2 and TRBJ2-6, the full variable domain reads EAGVAQSPRYKIIEKRQSVAFWCNPISGHATLYWYQQILGQGPKLLIQFQNNGVVDDSQLPKDRFSAERLKGVDSTLKIQPAKLEDSAVYLCASSLEAAGANVLTFGAGSRLTVL.

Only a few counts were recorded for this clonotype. CDR3 sequence (DNA): TGTGCTAGTGGTAAAGGGACAGGGGGCCGAACGGATGGGCAGTTCTTC. Translating gives CASGKGTGGRTDGQFF. The J gene is TRBJ2-1, the V gene TRBV12-5; TRBD1 agrees at 12 bases. Germline CDR1 reads LGHNT; CDR2 reads FRNRAP. V lost 5 bases, J lost 12 bases, and 14 bases stayed unmatched. The CDR3 totals 16 residues.

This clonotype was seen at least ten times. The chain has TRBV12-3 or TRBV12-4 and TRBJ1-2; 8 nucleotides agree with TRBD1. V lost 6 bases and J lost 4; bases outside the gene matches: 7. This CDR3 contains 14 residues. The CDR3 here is CASRATGVGYGYTF. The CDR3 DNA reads TGTGCCAGCAGGGCGACAGGGGTGGGCTATGGCTACACCTTC.

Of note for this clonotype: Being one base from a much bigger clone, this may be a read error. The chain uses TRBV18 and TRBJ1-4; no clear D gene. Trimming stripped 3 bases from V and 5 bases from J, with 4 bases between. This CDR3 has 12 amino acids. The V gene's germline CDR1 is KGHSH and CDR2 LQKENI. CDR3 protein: CASSPENEKLFF. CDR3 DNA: TGTGCCAGCTCACCTGAAAATGAAAAACTGTTTTTT.

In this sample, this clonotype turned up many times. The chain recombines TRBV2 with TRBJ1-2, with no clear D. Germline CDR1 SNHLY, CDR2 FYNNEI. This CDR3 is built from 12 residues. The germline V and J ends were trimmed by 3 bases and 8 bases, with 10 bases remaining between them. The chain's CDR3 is CASSEYTGGYTF. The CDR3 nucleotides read TGTGCCAGCAGTGAGTATACCGGCGGCTACACCTTC.

The CDR3, as DNA: TGCGCCAGCAGCTTGACTAGCGGGAGGGGCCAAGAGACCCAGTACTTC. It encodes CASSLTSGRGQETQYF. This chain connects TRBV5-1 to TRBJ2-5, with 13 bases lining up with TRBD2. CDR1 SGHRS and CDR2 YFSETQ come from the germline V gene. V shed 1 base, J shed 1 base, and the junction held 1 base outside the gene matches. This CDR3 comprises 16 residues.

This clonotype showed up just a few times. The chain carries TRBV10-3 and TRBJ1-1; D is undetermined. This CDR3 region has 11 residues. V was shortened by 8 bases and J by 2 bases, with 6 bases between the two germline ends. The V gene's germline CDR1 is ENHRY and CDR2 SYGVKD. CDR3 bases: TGTGCCATCGGTCCTAACACTGAAGCTTTCTTT. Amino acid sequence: CAIGPNTEAFF.

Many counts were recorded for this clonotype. The CDR3 loop is CSVETRSDTQMATQYF. The DNA for the CDR3 is TGCAGCGTTGAAACGAGGTCAGACACCCAGATGGCTACGCAGTATTTT. V gene TRBV29-1 combines with J gene TRBJ2-3; D call uncertain. Germline V gene lookup returns CDR1 SQVTM and CDR2 ANQGSEA. The CDR3 consists of 16 residues. Trimming left V 2 bases short and J 8 bases short, with 23 bases between.

The CDR3 DNA reads as TGTGCCAGCAGCATGGGACCGACTAACACTGAAGCTTTCTTT. Amino acids: CASSMGPTNTEAFF. The rearrangement joins TRBV9 to TRBJ1-1; TRBD1 might be the D (5 bases). The V gene's germline CDR1 is SGDLS and CDR2 YYNGEE. Trimming cost V 4 bases and J 2 bases, with 12 bases left between them. This CDR3 spans 14 amino acids.

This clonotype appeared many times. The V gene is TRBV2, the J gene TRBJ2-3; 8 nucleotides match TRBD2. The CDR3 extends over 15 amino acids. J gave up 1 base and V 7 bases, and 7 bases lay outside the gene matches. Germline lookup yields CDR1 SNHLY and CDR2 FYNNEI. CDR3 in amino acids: CASTRQAGGTDTQYF. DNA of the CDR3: TGTGCCAGCACTAGACAAGCGGGGGGCACAGATACGCAGTATTTT.

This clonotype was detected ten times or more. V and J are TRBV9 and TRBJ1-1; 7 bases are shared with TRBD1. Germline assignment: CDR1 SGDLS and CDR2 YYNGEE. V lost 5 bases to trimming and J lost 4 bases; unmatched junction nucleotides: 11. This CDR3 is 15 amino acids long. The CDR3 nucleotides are TGTGCCAGCAGTCCCAACAGGGGAAGGAGCACTGAAGCTTTCTTT. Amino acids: CASSPNRGRSTEAFF.

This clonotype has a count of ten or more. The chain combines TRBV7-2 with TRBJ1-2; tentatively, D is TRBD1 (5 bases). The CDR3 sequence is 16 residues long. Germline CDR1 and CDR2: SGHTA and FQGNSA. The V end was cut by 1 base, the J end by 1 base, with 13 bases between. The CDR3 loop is CASSLVGTGYNYGYTF. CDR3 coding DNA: TGTGCCAGCAGCTTAGTCGGTACAGGCTATAACTATGGCTACACCTTC.

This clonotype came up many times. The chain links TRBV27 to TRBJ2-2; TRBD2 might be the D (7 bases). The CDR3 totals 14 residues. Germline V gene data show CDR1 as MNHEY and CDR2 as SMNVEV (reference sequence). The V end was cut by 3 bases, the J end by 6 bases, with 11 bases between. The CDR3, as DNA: TGTGCCAGCAGTTTCCTAGGGGGGGCCGGGGAGCTGTTTTTT. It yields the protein CASSFLGGAGELFF.